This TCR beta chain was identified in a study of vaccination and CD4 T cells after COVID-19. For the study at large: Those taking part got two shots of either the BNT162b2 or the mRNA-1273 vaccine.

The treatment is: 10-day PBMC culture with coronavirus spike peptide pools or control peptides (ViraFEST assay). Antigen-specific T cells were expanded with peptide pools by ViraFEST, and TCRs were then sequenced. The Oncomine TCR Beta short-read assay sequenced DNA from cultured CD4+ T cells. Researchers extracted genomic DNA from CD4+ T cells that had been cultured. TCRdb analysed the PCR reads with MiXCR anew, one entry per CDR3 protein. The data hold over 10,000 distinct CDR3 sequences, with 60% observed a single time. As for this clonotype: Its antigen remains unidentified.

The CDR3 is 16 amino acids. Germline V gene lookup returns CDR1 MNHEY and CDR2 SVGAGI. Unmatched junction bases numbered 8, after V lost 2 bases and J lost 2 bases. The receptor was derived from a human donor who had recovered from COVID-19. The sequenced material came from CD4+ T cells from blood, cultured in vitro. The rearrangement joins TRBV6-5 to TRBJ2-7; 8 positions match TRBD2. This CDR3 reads CASSYIGGRHTYEQYF. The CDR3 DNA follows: TGTGCCAGCAGTTACATTGGCGGGAGGCATACCTACGAGCAGTACTTC.